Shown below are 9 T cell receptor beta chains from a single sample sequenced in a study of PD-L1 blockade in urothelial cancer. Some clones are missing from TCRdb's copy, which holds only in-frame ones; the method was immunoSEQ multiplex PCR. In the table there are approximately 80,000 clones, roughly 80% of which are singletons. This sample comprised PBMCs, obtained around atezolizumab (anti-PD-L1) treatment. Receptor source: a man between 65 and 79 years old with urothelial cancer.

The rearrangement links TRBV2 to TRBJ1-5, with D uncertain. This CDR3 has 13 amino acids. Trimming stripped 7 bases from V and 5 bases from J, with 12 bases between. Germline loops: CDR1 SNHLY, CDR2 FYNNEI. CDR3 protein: CASTEISDQPQHF. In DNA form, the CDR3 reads TGTGCCAGCACAGAAATATCTGATCAGCCCCAGCATTTT.

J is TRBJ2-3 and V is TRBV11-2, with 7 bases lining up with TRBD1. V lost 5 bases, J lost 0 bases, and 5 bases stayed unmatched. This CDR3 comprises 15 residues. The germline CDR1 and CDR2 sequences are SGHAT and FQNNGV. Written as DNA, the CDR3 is TGTGCCAGCAGCGGAGACAGGGCTAGCACAGATACGCAGTATTTT. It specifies CASSGDRASTDTQYF.

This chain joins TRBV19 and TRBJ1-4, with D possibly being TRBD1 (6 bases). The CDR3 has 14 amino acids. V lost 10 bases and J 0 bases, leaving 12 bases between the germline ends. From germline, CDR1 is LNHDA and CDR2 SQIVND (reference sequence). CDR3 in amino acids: CATSGQATNEKLFF. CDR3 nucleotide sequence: TGTGCCACCTCGGGACAAGCAACTAATGAAAAACTGTTTTTT.

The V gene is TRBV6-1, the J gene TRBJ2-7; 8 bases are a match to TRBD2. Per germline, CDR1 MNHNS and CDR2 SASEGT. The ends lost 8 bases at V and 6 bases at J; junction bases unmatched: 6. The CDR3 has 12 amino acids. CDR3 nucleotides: TGTGCCAGCTGGGGACTAGTAGCCGAGCAGTACTTC. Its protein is CASWGLVAEQYF.

The CDR3 reads CASRIEGGQPQHF. The CDR3 DNA is TGTGCCAGCAGAATTGAGGGAGGTCAGCCCCAGCATTTT. The chain carries TRBV6-1 and TRBJ1-5, with D unresolved. There are 13 residues in the CDR3. CDR1 is MNHNS, CDR2 SASEGT, per germline. Trimming cost V 6 bases and J 6 bases, with 12 bases left between them.

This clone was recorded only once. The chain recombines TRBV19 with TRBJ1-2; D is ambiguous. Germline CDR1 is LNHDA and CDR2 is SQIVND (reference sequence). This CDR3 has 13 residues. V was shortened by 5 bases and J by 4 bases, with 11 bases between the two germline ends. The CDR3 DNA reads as TGTGCCAGTAGTGAGGGAAGGCTCTATGGCTACACCTTC. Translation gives CASSEGRLYGYTF.

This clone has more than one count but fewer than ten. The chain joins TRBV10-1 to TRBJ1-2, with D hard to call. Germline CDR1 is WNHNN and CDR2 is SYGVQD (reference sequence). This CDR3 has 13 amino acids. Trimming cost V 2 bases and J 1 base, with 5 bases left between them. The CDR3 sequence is CASSENINYGYTF. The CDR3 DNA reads TGCGCCAGCAGTGAGAATATTAACTATGGCTACACCTTC.

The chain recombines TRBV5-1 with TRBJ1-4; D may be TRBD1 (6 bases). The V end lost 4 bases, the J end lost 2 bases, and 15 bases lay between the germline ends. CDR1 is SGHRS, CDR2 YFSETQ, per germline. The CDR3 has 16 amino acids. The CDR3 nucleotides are TGCGCCAGCAGCCCTGGAGTAGGGGGTACTAATGAAAAACTGTTTTTT. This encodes CASSPGVGGTNEKLFF.

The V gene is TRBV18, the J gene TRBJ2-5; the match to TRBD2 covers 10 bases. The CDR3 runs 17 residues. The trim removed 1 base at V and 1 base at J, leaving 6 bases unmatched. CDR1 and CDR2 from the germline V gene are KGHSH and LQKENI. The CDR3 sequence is CASSPRPSGGLQETQYF. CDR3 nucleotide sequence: TGTGCCAGCTCACCACGTCCTAGCGGGGGCCTCCAAGAGACCCAGTACTTC.